This note documents a single T cell receptor beta chain sequence. As yet, its antigen is unknown. These data are taken from a study of a mutant IDH1 vaccine in newly diagnosed glioma. The overall study: Vaccines were begun 4-6 weeks after radiotherapy alone, or with temozolomide cycles. Of the patients given treatment, 62.5% were male and about 40% were female, and a mean age of roughly 40 years was recorded. Former treatment meant radiotherapy, temozolomide, or both; the majority had gotten both.

This table comes from immunoSEQ multiplex PCR, and its TCRdb copy is limited to in-frame clones, with some not included. The data contain 25,000 to 35,000 clones, 89% of them singletons. This CDR3 is 14 amino acids long. CDR1 and CDR2 (germline): SNHLY, FYNNEI. The J segment lost 0 bases and the V segment lost 10 bases, leaving 7 bases of the junction unmatched. As for time point: week 5, during vaccination. Vaccination used 300 ug of mutant IDH1 20-mer peptide per dose, with topical imiquimod. The material was PBMCs, obtained from a glioma patient whose treatment included an IDH1 peptide vaccine. V is TRBV2 and J is TRBJ1-1; TRBD1 aligns across 8 bases. The clonotype originates from a man aged 18 to 30 with glioma. Written as DNA, the CDR3 is TGTGCCATAGCGGACAGGGCCATGAACACTGAAGCTTTCTTT. It is translated as CAIADRAMNTEAFF.